This TCR beta chain came from a study of blood T cell repertoires in COVID-19. Trimming took 4 bases from V and 8 from J, leaving 18 bases between them. CDR1 SGHNT and CDR2 YYREEE come from the germline V gene (reference sequence). This CDR3 spans 15 amino acids. Sequenced by immunoSEQ multiplex PCR; TCRdb stores in-frame clones only, minus some. The sample includes under 100,000 clones, 65% to 85% of them seen just once. Sequencing used peripheral blood. V usage is TRBV5-4 and J usage is TRBJ1-4; possible D gene TRBD1, 6 bases. The source is a man aged 80 or over with active or convalescent COVID-19. CDR3 sequence: CASSAQQGGGEKLFF. The CDR3 nucleotides read TGTGCCAGCAGCGCGCAACAGGGTGGAGGCGAAAAACTGTTTTTT.